This T cell receptor beta chain is from a study of T cells in Graves' hyperthyroidism and ophthalmopathy. Amplification of TCR beta CDR3 regions was performed using RNA transcripts as template. First-round RT-PCR of the TCR CDR3 relied on the HTBI primer set. TCRdb fed the multiplex PCR reads into MiXCR, producing one record per CDR3 protein. Of roughly 300,000 distinct CDR3 sequences detected, roughly 21% appear once; the ten largest clones hold 50%. The CDR3 is made up of 18 amino acids. The germline gives CDR1 SGHNT, CDR2 YYREEE (reference sequence). J gave up 0 bases and V 0 bases, and 6 bases lay outside the gene matches. Broader study findings: The model identified upcoming ophthalmopathy a median around 6 months ahead of onset.

This clonotype was seen a handful of times. No antigen is known for it. Newly diagnosed hyperthyroidism patients aged 18 to 65 years had disease lasting under 2 months. Any patient presenting with uncontrolled infection, other autoimmune disease, pregnancy or lactation was left out. PBMCs came from 8.5 to 10 ml fresh peripheral blood. This chain links TRBV5-4 with TRBJ2-3; 11 bases line up with TRBD2. The clonotype originates from a woman between 45 and 60 years old with Graves' hyperthyroidism. The sequenced sample consisted of blood. This CDR3 reads CASSLAPSGGSSTDTQYF. Written as DNA, the CDR3 is TGTGCCAGCAGCTTGGCCCCTAGCGGGGGGTCTAGCACAGATACGCAGTATTTT.